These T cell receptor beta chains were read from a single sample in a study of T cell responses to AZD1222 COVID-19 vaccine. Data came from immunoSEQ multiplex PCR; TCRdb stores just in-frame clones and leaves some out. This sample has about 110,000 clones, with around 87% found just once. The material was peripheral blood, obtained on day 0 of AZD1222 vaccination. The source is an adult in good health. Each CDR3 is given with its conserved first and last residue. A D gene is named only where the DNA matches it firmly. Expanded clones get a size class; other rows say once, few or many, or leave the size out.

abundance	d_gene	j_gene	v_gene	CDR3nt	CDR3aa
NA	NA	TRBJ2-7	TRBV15	TGTGCCACGAGGAGTGGGAGTTTCCCTCTCTACGAGCAGTACTTC	CATRSGSFPLYEQYF
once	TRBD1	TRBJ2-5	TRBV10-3	TGTGCCATCAGATCGATCGGGACAGGGCAAGAGACCCAGTACTTC	CAIRSIGTGQETQYF
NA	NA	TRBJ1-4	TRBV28	TGTGCCAGCAGTTTCTCGTCGGGCCGAAGGGGGGCCGACTTGGAAAAACTGTTTTTT	CASSFSSGRRGADLEKLFF
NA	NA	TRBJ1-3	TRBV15	TGTGCCACCAGCAGAGCAGGGTCTGGAAACACCATATATTTT	CATSRAGSGNTIYF
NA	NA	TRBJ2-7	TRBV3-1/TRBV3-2	TGTGCCAGCAGCCAAGGTGAATACGAGCAGTACTTC	CASSQGEYEQYF
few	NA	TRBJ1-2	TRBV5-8	TGTGCCAGCAGATCTGCGAGGGGCGCGTATGGCTACACCTTC	CASRSARGAYGYTF
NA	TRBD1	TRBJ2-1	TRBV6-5	TGTGCCAGCGCCGGGACAGGGTTGAATGAGCAGTTCTTC	CASAGTGLNEQFF
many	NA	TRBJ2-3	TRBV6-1	TGTGCCAGCAGTGAAGTAGCAGGGGGCACAGATACGCAGTATTTT	CASSEVAGGTDTQYF
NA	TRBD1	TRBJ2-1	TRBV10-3	TGTGCCATCAGCGCCAACAGGGGGCTCTCCTACAATGAGCAGTTCTTC	CAISANRGLSYNEQFF
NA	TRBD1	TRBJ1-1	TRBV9	TGTGCCAGCAGCGTGCCTCAGGGGGCGGTCACTGAAGCTTTCTTT	CASSVPQGAVTEAFF
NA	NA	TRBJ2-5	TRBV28	TGTGCCAGCAGCCCCCCCACCGGACAGCTTCAAGAGACCCAGTACTTC	CASSPPTGQLQETQYF
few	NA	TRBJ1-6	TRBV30	TGTGCCTGGAGTGTTCAGTCATATAATTCACCCCTCCACTTT	CAWSVQSYNSPLHF
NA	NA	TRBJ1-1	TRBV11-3	TGTGCCAGCAGCCTCCGACAGAACACTGAAGCTTTCTTT	CASSLRQNTEAFF
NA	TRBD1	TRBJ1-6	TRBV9	TGTGCCAGCAGCGTAGTGGAGGGGGCCGGTTCACCCCTCCACTTT	CASSVVEGAGSPLHF
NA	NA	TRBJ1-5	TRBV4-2	TGTGCCAGCAGCCAAGATGTGGGTCAGCCCCAGCATTTT	CASSQDVGQPQHF
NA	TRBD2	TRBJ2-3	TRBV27	TGTGCCAGCAAGCCTAGCGGGGGGCCCTCGGATACGCAGTATTTT	CASKPSGGPSDTQYF
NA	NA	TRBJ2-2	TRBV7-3	TGTGCCAGCAGCTTAAGGTCTTTAGGACCATTGAACACCGGGGAGCTGTTTTTT	CASSLRSLGPLNTGELFF
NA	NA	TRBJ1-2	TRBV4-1	TGCGCCAGCAGCCAAATACAGAATACCTATGGCTACACCTTC	CASSQIQNTYGYTF
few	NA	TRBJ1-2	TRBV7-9	TGTGCCAGCAGCTTAGCGTCCGGCGCACACTATGGCTACACCTTC	CASSLASGAHYGYTF
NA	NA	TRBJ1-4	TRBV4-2	TGTGCCAGCAGCCCGGGGGAATCAACTAATGAAAAACTGTTTTTT	CASSPGESTNEKLFF
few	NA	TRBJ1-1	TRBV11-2	TGTGCCAGCAGCTCTTTACTGGCGGGAACTGAAGCTTTCTTT	CASSSLLAGTEAFF
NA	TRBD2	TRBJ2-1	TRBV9	TGTGCCAGCAGCGTAGAGACGGGAGGGCGGTTAAATGAGCAGTTCTTC	CASSVETGGRLNEQFF
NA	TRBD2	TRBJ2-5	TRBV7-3	TGTGCCAGCAGCTCGAGGGCGGGGGGCATCGAGACCCAGTACTTC	CASSSRAGGIETQYF
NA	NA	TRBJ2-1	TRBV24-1	TGTGCAGTCAGCTCCTACAATGAGCAGTTCTTC	CAVSSYNEQFF
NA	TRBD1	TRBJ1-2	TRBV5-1	TGCGCCAGCAGCTTGGGGGGGACAGGGACCTATGGCTACACCTTC	CASSLGGTGTYGYTF
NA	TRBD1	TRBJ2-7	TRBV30	TGTGCCTGGACGACAGGGACCTACGAGCAGTACTTC	CAWTTGTYEQYF
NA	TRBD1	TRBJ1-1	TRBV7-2	TGTGCCAGCAGCGCAAGGTGGGACAGGGTAGGTTCCACTGAAGCTTTCTTT	CASSARWDRVGSTEAFF
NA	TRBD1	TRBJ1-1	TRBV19	TGTGCCAGTAGAACCCCAGGGGGCTTGGAAGCTTTCTTT	CASRTPGGLEAFF
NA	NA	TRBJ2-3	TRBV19	TGTGCCAGTAGTATTGGCCCCCCGGGGCGCGGGACAGATACGCAGTATTTT	CASSIGPPGRGTDTQYF